Detailed here is one T cell receptor beta chain. Its antigen is currently unknown. CDR1 and CDR2 from the germline V gene are SGHTA and FQGNSA. This CDR3 has 13 residues. V shed 3 bases and J shed 4 bases, with 7 bases lying between them. The record originates from a study of PD-1 blockade in classical Hodgkin lymphoma. Points from the study as a whole: Baseline TCR diversity was reportedly lower in newly diagnosed patients than in healthy donors. It was reported as lower still in relapsed/refractory patients. CD4+ but not CD8+ TCR diversity rose significantly by C4D1.

Every patient relapsed after autologous stem cell transplantation, and brentuximab vedotin exposure varied. Assay: immunoSEQ multiplex PCR; the TCRdb copy retains only in-frame clones and omits some. Among 75,000 to 100,000 clones listed, roughly 80% were seen once. This chain connects TRBV7-2 to TRBJ2-1; tentative D call: TRBD1 (5 bases). This clonotype was obtained from a human donor with classical Hodgkin lymphoma. The starting material was peripheral blood mononuclear cells (PBMCs), obtained before the second cycle of nivolumab. The CDR3 loop reads CASSFGQYNEQFF. In DNA form, the CDR3 reads TGTGCCAGCAGCTTCGGACAATACAATGAGCAGTTCTTC.